Reported below is one T cell receptor (beta chain). This sample was taken from a study of regulatory T cells in long-lasting Graves disease. Noted time point: newly diagnosed GD, antithyroid drugs for less than 3 months. PBMC-extracted RNA yielded the TCR library. The diagnosis of Graves' disease used American Thyroid Association guidelines. Researchers made TCR beta libraries by using iRepertoire HTBI primers and running Arm-PCR on CDR3 regions. TCRdb re-derived calls from the multiplex PCR reads in MiXCR, one entry per CDR3 protein. The sample lists hundreds of thousands of distinct CDR3 sequences; 15% to 20% were seen once. These data also formed part of another study, on T cells in Graves' hyperthyroidism and ophthalmopathy.

The sequence came from a woman aged 25 to 39 with Graves disease. Material: peripheral blood mononuclear cells (PBMCs), obtained at new diagnosis, from a patient treated with antithyroid drugs.

CDR3 sequence: CATRRESNTGELFF. The CDR3 region has the DNA TGTGCCACCCGCCGGGAATCGAACACCGGGGAGCTGTTTTTT. The rearrangement links TRBV24-1 to TRBJ2-2; D is perhaps TRBD2 (5 bases). Trimming took 9 bases from V and 0 from J, leaving 10 bases between them. CDR1 KGHDR and CDR2 SFDVKD come from the germline V gene. The length of the CDR3 is 14 residues.